This entry describes one T cell receptor beta chain. It has no known antigen specificity. Base-call qualities are not available, and no considerably larger clone is one nucleotide away. Trimming at the junction amounts to 2 bases on V and 3 bases on J, and the germline ends lie 12 bases apart. Looking up the germline V gene yields CDR1 SGHDT and CDR2 YYEEEE. Its CDR3 holds 14 amino acids, cysteine through phenylalanine. The sequence is cut down to CDR3 DNA, 42 bases in frame from base 1. The entire amount of isolated RNA was reverse transcribed using the High Capacity cDNA Reverse Transcription Kit, so the sequenced TCRB transcripts were expressed ones. Survey-depth immunoSEQ sequencing was performed on stem cell-like memory T cell samples, with an average of about 1 million total reads per sample. Sorted cells were lysed in RLT buffer and RNA was extracted with DNase-treated RNeasy Micro or Mini kits, depending on cell number. To prevent cross-contamination, every cell subset was processed on its own, while patient and healthy donor samples were processed together. TCRB sequences were amplified from cDNA with the immunoSEQ multiplex PCR, producing 87-bp fragments spanning the CDR3 region. The amplicons were sequenced using the Illumina HiSeq platform. On the authors' methods: PCR bias was computationally corrected using synthetic template baselines, reads within Hamming distance 2 were collapsed, and singletons that could not be merged were discarded. By aligning reads against IMGT, V, D and J genes, CDR3 length, and insertions or deletions at six rearrangement sites were assigned. Within each subset, clonotype counts were normalized to sorted cell number, after which true diversity and Gini coefficients were computed with the tcR R package. The overlap coefficient, calculated on TCRB nucleotide sequences, was used to quantify repertoire sharing. Held by TCRdb, this immuneACCESS table contains in-frame sequences only and omits some clones. Under half of the omission traces to an unresolved V gene where checked; the cause of the rest is unknown. V and J calls and clone size are given by that table; D and trimming were obtained from the DNA. Across this sample there are tens of thousands of clones, with approximately 32% seen only once. Jointly, the top ten make up over 0.35% of the sample.

This specimen comes from a study of beta chain features in type 1 diabetes (dated by TCRdb to the late 2010s). Regarding the research as a whole: Mean age, gender distribution, total cell number and subset yield were not different between patients and healthy donors. A total of 90 million to 140 million sorted cells were examined across all samples, and RNA yield correlated strongly with the number of cells per subset. Whereas all 28 donors provided naive and central memory subsets, regulatory and stem cell-like memory subsets were isolated from just 8 patients and about 8 healthy donors. The study compared the TCRB repertoires of sorted circulating CD4+ T cell subsets in recently diagnosed type 1 diabetes patients with those in matched healthy donors. Paper-wide results and their limitations: Because cDNA was sequenced instead of genomic DNA, activated cells with high expression could be over-represented, although the groups did not differ in activation or CD3 levels. Type 1 diabetes patients showed a moderate but significant shortening of TCRB CDR3 length in all four CD4+ subsets. Only small numbers of individuals were included in the HLA sub-analyses, which left unresolved whether HLA type had any influence on TCRB rearrangement. PCR may preferentially amplify shorter templates, but because patient and control samples were amplified and corrected together, any resulting skew would affect both groups equally. Patients with type 1 diabetes made fewer insertions and deleted more nucleotides at VDJ recombination sites, implying thymic rearrangement abnormalities. Naive, central memory and regulatory TCRB repertoires appeared more similar among patients than among healthy donors.

Each donor gave one peripheral blood draw, averaging roughly 100 mL, which was collected into heparinised tubes. A BD FACSAria II and a panel including CD45RO, CCR7, CD25, CD127, CD95 and CD27 were used to sort naive, central memory, regulatory and stem cell-like memory CD4+ T cells. Every sorted population had a purity above 95%. PBMCs were isolated right away by Lymphoprep density gradient centrifugation and were stained directly, without culture. So that batch effects would be minimized, each experiment stained and sorted samples in pairs, pairing one healthy donor with one patient. What was sequenced was stem cell memory CD4+ T cells from blood. What this sample's cell subset or site label stands for: stem cell-like memory CD4+ T cells. This clonotype was obtained from a woman under 30 in good health. The chain is assembled from TRBV5-6 and TRBJ2-7, with no confidently assigned D gene. The CDR3 has the sequence CASSFGRASYEQYF. Here is the DNA: TGTGCCAGCAGCTTCGGTAGAGCTAGCTACGAGCAGTACTTC.